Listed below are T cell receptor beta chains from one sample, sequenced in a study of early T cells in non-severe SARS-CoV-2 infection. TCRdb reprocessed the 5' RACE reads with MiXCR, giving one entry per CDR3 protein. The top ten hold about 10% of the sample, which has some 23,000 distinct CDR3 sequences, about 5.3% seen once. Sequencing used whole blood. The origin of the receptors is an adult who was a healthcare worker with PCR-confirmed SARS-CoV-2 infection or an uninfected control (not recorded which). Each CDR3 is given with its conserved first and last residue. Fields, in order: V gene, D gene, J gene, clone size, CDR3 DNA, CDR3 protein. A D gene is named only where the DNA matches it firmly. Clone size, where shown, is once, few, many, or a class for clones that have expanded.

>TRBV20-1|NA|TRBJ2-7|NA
TGCAGTGCTAGAGGGGGATTCGGGGCCTACGAGCAGTACTTC
CSARGGFGAYEQYF
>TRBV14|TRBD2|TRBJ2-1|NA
TGTGCCAGCAGCCTATTAGCCGGGACTAGCGGGTACAATGAGCAGTTCTTC
CASSLLAGTSGYNEQFF
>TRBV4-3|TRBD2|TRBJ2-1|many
TGCGCCAGCAGCCAAGACCCCCTAGCGGGAGAGGGCAATGAGCAGTTCTTC
CASSQDPLAGEGNEQFF
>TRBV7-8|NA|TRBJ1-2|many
TGTGCCAGCAGCTTAGGGAGGGGAGGGTACGGCTACACCTTC
CASSLGRGGYGYTF
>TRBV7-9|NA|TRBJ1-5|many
TGTGCCAGCAGCTTCGAGGGCAGCAATCAGCCCCAGCATTTT
CASSFEGSNQPQHF
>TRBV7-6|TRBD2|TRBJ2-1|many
TGTGCCAGCAGCACAGGGACTAGCGCGTACAATGAGCAGTTCTTC
CASSTGTSAYNEQFF
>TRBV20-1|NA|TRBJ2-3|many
TGCAGTGCTAGTCTTCGGGTGCGAGGGCGGGTCACAGATACGCAGTATTTT
CSASLRVRGRVTDTQYF
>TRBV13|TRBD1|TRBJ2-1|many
TGTGCCAGCAGCTTAGGCCAATACCAGGACAGGGAAAAGGAACGCTCCTACAATGAGCAGTTCTTC
CASSLGQYQDREKERSYNEQFF
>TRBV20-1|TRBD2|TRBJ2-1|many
TGCAGTGCCACCTCGCTAGCGGGAGTCTACAATGAGCAGTTCTTC
CSATSLAGVYNEQFF
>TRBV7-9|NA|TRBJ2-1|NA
TGTGCCAGCAGCCTGAATTTTAAGGGGGGCTACAATGAGCAGTTCTTC
CASSLNFKGGYNEQFF
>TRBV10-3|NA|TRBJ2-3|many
TGTGCCATCAGCATGGGGGGTGTCAGCACAGATACGCAGTATTTT
CAISMGGVSTDTQYF
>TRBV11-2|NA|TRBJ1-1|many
TGTGCCAGCAGCCGACAGAGCTTTAACACTGAAGCTTTCTTT
CASSRQSFNTEAFF
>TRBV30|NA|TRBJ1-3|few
TGTGCCTGGAGAGACGGAATCTCTGGAAACACCATATATTTT
CAWRDGISGNTIYF
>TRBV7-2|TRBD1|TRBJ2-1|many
TGTGCCAGCAGCTTAGCGGGGCATACAGGGGGCGATGAGCAGTTCTTC
CASSLAGHTGGDEQFF
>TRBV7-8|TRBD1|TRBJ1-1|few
TGTGCCAGCAGCTCATCCGGGACAGGGTTTGAAGCTTTCTTT
CASSSSGTGFEAFF
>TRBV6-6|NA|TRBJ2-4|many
TGTGCCAGCAGTAGCCAGGGAGATGCCAAAAACATTCAGTACTTC
CASSSQGDAKNIQYF
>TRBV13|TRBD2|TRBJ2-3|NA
TGTGCCAGCAGCTTAGCGACTAGCGGCGGCACAGATACGCAGTATTTT
CASSLATSGGTDTQYF
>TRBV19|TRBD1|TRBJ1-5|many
TGTGCCAGTACCAAAGGGACAGGGAGCAATCAGCCCCAGCATTTT
CASTKGTGSNQPQHF
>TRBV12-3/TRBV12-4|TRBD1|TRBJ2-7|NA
TGTGCCAGCAGGCCCCGGGACAGACCCTACGAGCAGTACTTC
CASRPRDRPYEQYF
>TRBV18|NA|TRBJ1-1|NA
TGTGCCAGCTCAACTACAGCAACTGAAGTTTTCTTT
CASSTTATEVFF
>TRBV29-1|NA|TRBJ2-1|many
TGCAGCGTACGCAGGGGATCGGACAATGAGCAGTTCTTC
CSVRRGSDNEQFF
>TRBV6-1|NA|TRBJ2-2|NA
TGTGCCAGCAGTGAACAGGGGAACACCGGGGAGCTGTTTTTT
CASSEQGNTGELFF
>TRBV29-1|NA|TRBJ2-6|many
TGCAGCGTTGATTCCGGGGCCAACGTCCTGACTTTC
CSVDSGANVLTF
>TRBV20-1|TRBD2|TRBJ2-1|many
TGCAGTGCTAGAGATCAGGGACTAGCCTATGAGCAGTTCTTC
CSARDQGLAYEQFF
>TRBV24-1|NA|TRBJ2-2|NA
TGTGCCACCAGTCCCCCGGTGACCCCGAACACCGGGGAGCTGTTTTTT
CATSPPVTPNTGELFF
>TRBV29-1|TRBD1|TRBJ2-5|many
TGCAGCGTTGGGCCGAGACAGGGGGCGACCAAAGAGACCCAGTACTTC
CSVGPRQGATKETQYF
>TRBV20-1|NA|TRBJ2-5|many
TGCAGTGCTAGAGATACCGGGGAAGAGACCCAGTACTTC
CSARDTGEETQYF
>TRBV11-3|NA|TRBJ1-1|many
TGTGCCAGCAGCCGGCGGTATCCATCGGGGCGCACTGAAGCTTTCTTT
CASSRRYPSGRTEAFF
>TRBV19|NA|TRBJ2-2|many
TGTGCCAGTACCATGGCTCCCCCGGACCTGTTTTTT
CASTMAPPDLFF
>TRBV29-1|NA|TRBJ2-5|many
TGCAGCGTTGAACCAGCGGGCGAACAAGAGACCCAGTACTTC
CSVEPAGEQETQYF
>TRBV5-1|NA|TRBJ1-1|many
TGCGCCAGCAGCTGGGCTCAACTGAACACTGAAGCTTTCTTT
CASSWAQLNTEAFF
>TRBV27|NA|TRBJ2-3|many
TGTGCCAGCAGTCTGTACATGTGGGACACCTCCACTAGCACAGATACGCAGTATTTT
CASSLYMWDTSTSTDTQYF
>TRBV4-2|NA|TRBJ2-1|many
TGTGCCAGCAGCCAACCCACCACGAGCTCCTACAATGAGCAGTTCTTC
CASSQPTTSSYNEQFF
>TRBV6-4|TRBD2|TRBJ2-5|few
TGTGCCAGCAGTCAGCTAGCGGGAGAAGGGCGAGAGACCCAGTACTTC
CASSQLAGEGRETQYF
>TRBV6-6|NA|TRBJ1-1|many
TGTGCCAGCAGGGGGACTGAAGCTTTCTTT
CASRGTEAFF
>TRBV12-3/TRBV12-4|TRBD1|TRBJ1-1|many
TGTGCCAGCAGCCTGCGACAGGGTCCCAACACTGAAGCTTTCTTT
CASSLRQGPNTEAFF
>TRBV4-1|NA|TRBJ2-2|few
TGCGCCAGCAGCCAAAGGGGCGTCAGCACCGGGGAGCTGTTTTTT
CASSQRGVSTGELFF
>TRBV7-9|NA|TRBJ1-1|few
TGTGCCAGCACCAGGGAGAACACTGAAGCTTTCTTT
CASTRENTEAFF
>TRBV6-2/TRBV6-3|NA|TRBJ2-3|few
TGTGCCAGCACGGTCCAGGGAATGCCAGATACGCAGTATTTT
CASTVQGMPDTQYF
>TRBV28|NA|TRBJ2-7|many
TGTGCCAGCAGTCTAGCCAGGGCCTACGAGCAGTACTTC
CASSLARAYEQYF
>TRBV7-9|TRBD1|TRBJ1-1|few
TGTGCCAGCAGGATGGAAGGACAGGGCTCTGAAGCTTTCTTT
CASRMEGQGSEAFF